The 30 T cell receptor beta chains presented below share a single source sample, sequenced in a study of blood T cell repertoires in COVID-19. The data were produced by immunoSEQ multiplex PCR, yet TCRdb's version contains in-frame clones alone and is incomplete. There are some 500,000 clones in the sample; around nine tenths occur only once, and about 8% lies in the top ten. The sample taken for sequencing was peripheral blood. These receptors all stem from a woman in her 50s with COVID-19, enrolled during active disease.

This chain links TRBV28 with TRBJ1-5, with TRBD1 as a possible D gene (5 bases). The ends were cut back, 8 bases at V and 7 bases at J, with 24 bases in the middle. CDR3 length: 16 amino acids. CDR1 and CDR2 from the germline V gene are MDHEN and SYDVKM. CDR3 in DNA: TGTGCCAGCTGGGCCGCGAGTGGGGGGGTTGGCCAGCCCCAGCATTTT. Amino acids: CASWAASGGVGQPQHF. Supplemented by reference TRBV28 and TRBJ1-5, the full variable domain reads DVKVTQSSRYLVKRTGEKVFLECVQDMDHENMFWYRQDPGLGLRLIYFSYDVKMKEKGDIPEGYSVSREKKERFSLILESASTNQTSMYLCASWAASGGVGQPQHFGDGTRLSIL.

This chain uses TRBV19 with TRBJ1-6, with D perhaps matching TRBD1 (5 bases). V shed 8 bases and J shed 8 bases, with 13 bases lying between them. Germline V gene lookup returns CDR1 LNHDA and CDR2 SQIVND (reference sequence). CDR3 length: 13 residues. This CDR3 is CASSTALYSPLHF. In DNA, the CDR3 is TGTGCCAGTTCGACAGCCCTCTATTCACCCCTCCACTTT.

V usage is TRBV6-5 and J usage is TRBJ2-3; D not resolved. The CDR3 has 14 residues. V lost 2 bases and J 3 bases, leaving 9 bases between the germline ends. CDR1 and CDR2 from the germline V gene are MNHEY and SVGAGI. For the CDR3, the DNA is TGTGCCAGCAGTTACGTAGCCCTTACAGATACGCAGTATTTT. It translates to CASSYVALTDTQYF.

The chain employs TRBV2 and TRBJ2-7; 7 bases line up with TRBD2. Germline lookup yields CDR1 SNHLY and CDR2 FYNNEI. The CDR3 runs 14 residues. V gave up 9 bases and J gave up 0 bases; unmatched junction bases: 8. CDR3 loop: CARGGASSSYEQYF. The CDR3 region has the DNA TGTGCCAGGGGAGGGGCGTCGAGCTCCTACGAGCAGTACTTC.

This chain uses TRBV30 with TRBJ2-5; D might be TRBD1 (6 bases). V was shortened by 3 bases and J by 5 bases, with 13 bases between the two germline ends. The germline V gene has CDR1 GTSNPN and CDR2 SVGIG (reference sequence). This CDR3 is built from 13 residues. CDR3 nucleotides: TGTGCCTGGAGGGTGGGGGCCATGGAGACCCAGTACTTC. Protein: CAWRVGAMETQYF.

V usage is TRBV28 and J usage is TRBJ1-4, with 9 positions matching TRBD1. CDR1 is MDHEN and CDR2 is SYDVKM in the germline V gene. J gave up 8 bases and V 3 bases, and 7 bases lay outside the gene matches. The CDR3 is made up of 15 amino acids. The CDR3 protein is CASSFPRTGEEKLFF. CDR3 coding DNA: TGTGCCAGCAGTTTTCCCCGGACAGGGGAGGAAAAACTGTTTTTT.

The chain employs TRBV5-4 and TRBJ1-4, with no clear D. The CDR3 sequence is 17 residues long. The germline V and J ends were trimmed by 4 bases and 3 bases, with 19 bases remaining between them. CDR1 SGHNT and CDR2 YYREEE come from the germline V gene (reference sequence). CDR3 in amino acids: CASSQKKSGGSNEKLFF. The CDR3 DNA follows: TGTGCCAGCAGCCAGAAGAAGTCGGGCGGGTCTAATGAAAAACTGTTTTTT.

This sequence joins TRBV5-4 and TRBJ1-3, with D perhaps matching TRBD1 (6 bases). Trimming cost V 0 bases and J 2 bases, with 12 bases left between them. Germline assignment: CDR1 SGHNT and CDR2 YYREEE (reference sequence). This CDR3 has 16 residues. CDR3 sequence: CASSLDRALAGNTIYF. The CDR3 DNA sequence: TGTGCCAGCAGCTTGGACAGGGCTTTGGCTGGAAACACCATATATTTT.

This clone appeared many times. The chain joins TRBV7-6 to TRBJ1-4; 8 nucleotides line up with TRBD1. Germline loops: CDR1 SGHVS, CDR2 FNYEAQ. Trimming cost V 4 bases and J 2 bases; bases outside gene matches: 3. The CDR3 runs to 15 residues. CDR3 residues: CASSSRQGTNEKLFF. DNA of the CDR3: TGTGCCAGCAGCTCCCGACAGGGGACTAATGAAAAACTGTTTTTT.

This clone showed up just once. The chain couples TRBV9 to TRBJ2-6; D call uncertain. The CDR3 is made up of 17 amino acids. Trimming removed 0 bases from V and 0 bases from J, with 10 bases in between. Germline V gene sequence: CDR1 SGDLS, CDR2 YYNGEE. The CDR3 DNA reads TGTGCCAGCAGCGTAGGACACTTAGACTCTGGGGCCAACGTCCTGACTTTC. It codes for CASSVGHLDSGANVLTF.

Remarks on this clone: A read error may produce the germline difference seen at one junction end. The chain is built from TRBV29-1 and TRBJ2-2; either TRBD1 or TRBD2 may fit D (5 bases each). CDR3 length: 14 amino acids. Germline assignment: CDR1 SQVTM and CDR2 ANQGSEA. CDR3 sequence reads: CSVEGVPGDGELFF. For the CDR3, the DNA is TGCAGCGTCGAAGGGGTCCCCGGGGACGGGGAGCTGTTTTTT.

The V and J genes are TRBV19 and TRBJ1-2, with D unresolved. V was clipped by 6 bases and J by 5 bases, with 13 bases between them. CDR1 is LNHDA, CDR2 SQIVND, per germline (reference sequence). The CDR3 runs 13 residues. CDR3 region: CASSPQALYGYTF. CDR3 in DNA: TGTGCCAGTAGCCCGCAGGCGCTGTATGGCTACACCTTC.

J is TRBJ2-3 and V is TRBV11-3, with 7 bases aligning to TRBD2. The CDR3 is 16 residues long. Germline V CDR1 and CDR2: SGHNT, YENEEA. The ends lost 4 bases at V and 1 base at J; junction bases unmatched: 8. The CDR3 coding sequence is TGTGCCAGCAGCTCCCTCGTGGCGGGGGGCACAGATACGCAGTATTTT. It encodes CASSSLVAGGTDTQYF.

This sequence joins TRBV4-1 and TRBJ1-1, with TRBD1 identical over 7 bases. Trimming cost V 4 bases and J 5 bases; bases outside gene matches: 13. Germline CDR1 reads MGHRA; CDR2 reads YSYEKL. This CDR3 region has 16 residues. The DNA of the CDR3 is TGCGCCAGCAGCCGCCGACAGGGCATGCCGTCGACTGAAGCTTTCTTT. Translation: CASSRRQGMPSTEAFF.

The chain couples TRBV5-1 to TRBJ1-2; possibly TRBD1 for D (5 bases). Trimming removed 4 bases at V and 6 bases at J, with 22 bases between. This CDR3 has 16 amino acids. In germline, CDR1 is SGHRS, CDR2 YFSETQ. CDR3 region: CASSPESLTTDHGYTF. DNA for the CDR3: TGCGCCAGCAGCCCAGAATCCCTAACGACAGATCATGGCTACACCTTC.

This chain joins TRBV7-7 and TRBJ2-2; D ambiguous. The CDR3 is made up of 15 amino acids. V gave up 5 bases and J gave up 2 bases, with 12 bases separating them. In germline, CDR1 is SSHAT, CDR2 FNYEAQ (reference sequence). The CDR3 loop is CASSIDGFNTGELFF. CDR3 DNA sequence: TGTGCCAGCAGCATAGACGGGTTCAACACCGGGGAGCTGTTTTTT. Using reference TRBV7-7 and TRBJ2-2 for the parts outside the CDR3, the full variable domain is GAGVSQSPRYKVTKRGQDVTLRCDPISSHATLYWYQQALGQGPEFLTYFNYEAQPDKSGLPSDRFSAERPEGSISTLTIQRTEQRDSAMYRCASSIDGFNTGELFFGEGSRLTVL.

V gene TRBV7-9 combines with J gene TRBJ2-1; D may be TRBD2 (5 bases). Germline CDR1 is SEHNR and CDR2 is FQNEAQ (reference sequence). CDR3 size: 15 residues. V dropped 10 bases and J dropped 6 bases, with 22 bases sitting between them. CDR3: CATQPPKLGSNEQFF. Written as DNA, the CDR3 is TGTGCCACCCAACCCCCCAAGCTGGGGAGCAATGAGCAGTTCTTC. Variable domain in full (rest from reference TRBV7-9 and TRBJ2-1): DTGVSQNPRHKITKRGQNVTFRCDPISEHNRLYWYRQTLGQGPEFLTYFQNEAQLEKSRLLSDRFSAERPKGSFSTLEIQRTEQGDSAMYLCATQPPKLGSNEQFFGPGTRLTVL.

The chain combines TRBV10-2 with TRBJ2-7; the D gene is possibly TRBD2 (7 bases). Germline V lookup: CDR1 WSHSY, CDR2 SAAADI. The V and J ends lost 2 bases and 7 bases respectively, with 18 bases between them. This CDR3 region has 15 residues. Here the CDR3 DNA reads TGCGCCAGCAGTGAGCCAGGGGCCGCCGGGAGGGAGCAGTACTTC. This gives the protein CASSEPGAAGREQYF.

The chain recombines TRBV3-1 (or the pseudogene TRBV3-2) with TRBJ2-3; 8 nucleotides match TRBD1. The ends lost 6 bases at V and 6 bases at J; junction bases unmatched: 11. The length of the CDR3 is 15 residues. Germline V gene data show CDR1 as LGHDT and CDR2 as YNNKEL (reference sequence). The CDR3, as DNA: TGTGCCAGCAGTCTTTCAGGGGGCTGGGGGGATACGCAGTATTTT. Residues: CASSLSGGWGDTQYF.

This clone was detected only a few times. This sequence joins TRBV5-4 and TRBJ1-2, with no clear D. The V end lost 7 bases, the J end lost 4 bases, and 17 bases lay between the germline ends. Per germline, CDR1 SGHNT and CDR2 YYREEE (reference sequence). This CDR3 is built from 14 residues. In DNA form, the CDR3 reads TGTGCCAGCCACCAGCCGGGGATGATCTATGGCTACACCTTC. It is translated as CASHQPGMIYGYTF.

The V call is TRBV30, the J call TRBJ2-6; the match to TRBD1 covers 11 bases. After removal of 5 bases from V and 1 base from J, the junction contained 7 bases not matched to a gene. The CDR3 runs 17 residues. Looked up from germline, CDR1 is GTSNPN and CDR2 is SVGIG (reference sequence). CDR3 residues: CAWGEDRGRSGANVLTF. CDR3 DNA sequence: TGTGCCTGGGGGGAGGACAGGGGGCGGTCTGGGGCCAACGTCCTGACTTTC.

The genes are TRBV7-2 and TRBJ2-2; 12 positions match TRBD2. The V and J ends lost 2 bases and 4 bases, in that order; junction bases with no gene match: 2. Looked up from germline, CDR1 is SGHTA and CDR2 is FQGNSA. This CDR3 is 16 amino acids long. This CDR3 reads CASSLRLAGATGELFF. DNA of the CDR3: TGTGCCAGCAGCTTAAGACTAGCGGGGGCCACCGGGGAGCTGTTTTTT.

In its sample, this clone was seen many times. Other nucleotide sequences from this sample produce the same CDR3. V gene TRBV20-1 combines with J gene TRBJ2-2; D unresolved. The CDR3 loop spans 11 amino acids. The germline CDR1 and CDR2 sequences are DFQATT and SNEGSKA (reference sequence). V lost 5 bases and J 3 bases, leaving 4 bases between the germline ends. The CDR3 spells CSAPYTGELFF. DNA of the CDR3: TGCAGTGCTCCCTACACCGGGGAGCTGTTTTTT.

The gene calls are TRBV30 and TRBJ2-7, with TRBD1 matching 9 bases. The CDR3 consists of 13 residues. V lost 3 bases and J lost 2; bases outside the gene matches: 2. Germline V gene sequence: CDR1 GTSNPN, CDR2 SVGIG (reference sequence). The CDR3: CAWSRDRAYEQYF. The DNA for the CDR3 is TGTGCCTGGAGCCGGGACAGGGCCTACGAGCAGTACTTC.

The chain is built from TRBV11-2 and TRBJ1-5; D unresolved. Per the germline V gene, CDR1 is SGHAT and CDR2 is FQNNGV. Between the trimmed V and J ends, which lost 0 bases and 9 bases, there was a span of 12 bases. The CDR3 covers 14 residues. The CDR3 region has the DNA TGTGCCAGCAGCTTAGATGGTGTCTCGGGGCCCCAGCATTTT. The encoded protein is CASSLDGVSGPQHF.

The chain combines TRBV18 with TRBJ1-2; 9 nucleotides line up with TRBD1. The CDR3 sequence is 14 residues long. Germline CDR1 is KGHSH and CDR2 is LQKENI. V shed 4 bases and J 4 bases; nucleotides not matched to a gene: 4. The CDR3 spells CASSQTGGGYGYTF. CDR3 in DNA: TGTGCCAGCTCACAGACAGGGGGAGGCTATGGCTACACCTTC.

This chain links TRBV4-2 with TRBJ1-1, with D possibly TRBD1 on 5 matching bases. This CDR3 is 14 amino acids long. Germline values: CDR1 LGHNA, CDR2 YNFKEQ. Trimming shortened V by 0 bases and J by 3 bases, and 8 bases separated the two germline ends. The CDR3 DNA reads as TGTGCCAGCAGCCAAGACAGGGCCGACACTGAAGCTTTCTTT. Protein: CASSQDRADTEAFF.

This chain connects TRBV2 to TRBJ2-5; 15 bases line up with TRBD2. The V gene's germline CDR1 is SNHLY and CDR2 FYNNEI. The CDR3 runs 16 residues. J gave up 4 bases and V 6 bases, and 6 bases lay outside the gene matches. The DNA for the CDR3 is TGTGCCAGCAGCCGGACTAGCGGGGGGGCTGGAGAGACCCAGTACTTC. It encodes CASSRTSGGAGETQYF.

This rearrangement joins TRBV4-1 to TRBJ2-1, with no clear D. This CDR3 has 17 residues. Germline CDR1 is MGHRA and CDR2 is YSYEKL. Trimming left V 0 bases short and J 0 bases short, with 12 bases between. CDR3 in DNA: TGCGCCAGCAGCCAAGAACGCGGTGCATACTCCTACAATGAGCAGTTCTTC. Its protein is CASSQERGAYSYNEQFF.

The gene calls are TRBV5-5 and TRBJ2-3; D is undetermined. The CDR3 has 15 residues. CDR1 and CDR2 (germline): SGHKS, YYEKEE (reference sequence). V was clipped by 2 bases and J by 1 base, with 11 bases between them. CDR3 in amino acids: CASSFSHQGTDTQYF. CDR3 bases: TGTGCCAGCAGCTTCAGTCACCAAGGCACAGATACGCAGTATTTT.